The 11 T cell receptor beta chains presented below share a single source sample, sequenced in a study of vaccination and CD4 T cells after COVID-19. Sequenced with the Oncomine TCR Beta short-read assay was DNA taken from cultured CD4+ T cells. TCRdb used MiXCR to reprocess the PCR reads, holding one entry per CDR3 protein. The sample has approximately 14,000 distinct CDR3 sequences; over 65% are singletons. For these receptors, no antigen is known. Treatment of the sample: 10-day PBMC culture with coronavirus spike peptide pools or control peptides (ViraFEST assay). The specimen was CD4+ T cells from blood, cultured in vitro. The receptors here all came from a human donor who had recovered from COVID-19.

V gene TRBV27 combines with J gene TRBJ1-5, with D possibly TRBD1 on 5 matching bases. Trimming cost V 3 bases and J 5 bases, with 17 bases left between them. This CDR3 is built from 16 residues. The V gene's germline CDR1 is MNHEY and CDR2 SMNVEV (reference sequence). This CDR3 is CASSFSWTTAHQPQHF. The DNA for the CDR3 is TGTGCCAGCAGTTTTTCCTGGACAACAGCCCATCAGCCCCAGCATTTT.

This clonotype occurred once. The CDR3 protein is CAAGTQNTGELFF. DNA for the CDR3: TGTGCTGCCGGGACTCAGAACACCGGGGAGCTGTTTTTT. This sequence joins TRBV7-6 and TRBJ2-2; a weak D match, TRBD2 (6 bases). The CDR3 contains 13 residues. Looked up from germline, CDR1 is SGHVS and CDR2 is FNYEAQ. The variable domain in full, with the rest retrieved from reference TRBV7-6 and TRBJ2-2, is GAGVSQSPRYKVTKRGQDVALRCDPISGHVSLYWYRQALGQGPEFLTYFNYEAQQDKSGLPNDRFSAERPEGSISTLTIQRTEQRDSAMYRCAAGTQNTGELFFGEGSRLTVL.

This clonotype has a single count. The chain is built from TRBV7-6 and TRBJ2-1; 10 bases are shared with TRBD2. Germline loops: CDR1 SGHVS, CDR2 FNYEAQ. The CDR3 is 16 residues long. V was pared by 4 bases and J by 6 bases, with 9 bases of the junction left unmatched. The CDR3 DNA reads TGTGCCAGCAGCTCGTGGACTAGCGGAAGTCCCAATGAGCAGTTCTTC. As protein: CASSSWTSGSPNEQFF. Looking up the rest from reference TRBV7-6 and TRBJ2-1 gives the full variable domain: GAGVSQSPRYKVTKRGQDVALRCDPISGHVSLYWYRQALGQGPEFLTYFNYEAQQDKSGLPNDRFSAERPEGSISTLTIQRTEQRDSAMYRCASSSWTSGSPNEQFFGPGTRLTVL.

This chain uses TRBV7-9 with TRBJ2-1, with a tentative D call TRBD2 (5 bases). The CDR3 length is 18 residues. Trimming took off 2 bases at V and 8 bases at J, with 25 bases between the two ends. Germline V gives CDR1 SEHNR, CDR2 FQNEAQ (reference sequence). This chain's CDR3 is CASSLKGVKGSHGYEQFF. The CDR3, as DNA: TGTGCCAGCAGCTTAAAGGGAGTAAAGGGCTCGCATGGATATGAGCAGTTCTTC.

This clonotype has more than one count but fewer than ten. The CDR3 sequence: CASSFIRGRIVSGEAFF. In DNA, the CDR3 is TGTGCCAGCAGTTTCATCAGGGGGCGAATAGTTTCCGGTGAAGCTTTCTTT. This rearrangement joins TRBV6-5 to TRBJ1-1; 8 nucleotides line up with TRBD1. The CDR3 runs to 17 residues. With 4 bases clipped from V and 7 bases from J, the junction kept 17 bases outside the gene matches. From germline, CDR1 is MNHEY and CDR2 SVGAGI.

The chain links TRBV20-1 to TRBJ2-1; TRBD2 matches 12 bases. J lost 7 bases, V lost 4 bases, and 11 bases had no gene match. CDR1 DFQATT and CDR2 SNEGSKA come from the germline V gene (reference sequence). The CDR3 is 16 residues long. Here the CDR3 reads CSATSGRGDWSNEQFF. The CDR3 nucleotides are TGCAGTGCTACTAGCGGGAGGGGGGATTGGAGTAATGAGCAGTTCTTC.

In this sample, this clonotype turned up once. At one end, the junction sequence differs from germline, possibly due to a read error. The chain employs TRBV28 and TRBJ1-1, with D tentatively TRBD1 (6 bases). The V gene's germline CDR1 is MDHEN and CDR2 SYDVKM. The CDR3 is made up of 17 amino acids. Here the CDR3 DNA reads TGTGCCAGCCACCTCTTCGGGGCAGGGGTTCCGAACGCTGAAGCTTTCTTT. This encodes CASHLFGAGVPNAEAFF.

V and J are TRBV7-2 and TRBJ2-1, with 13 bases aligning to TRBD2. V shed 5 bases, J shed 6 bases, and the junction held 7 bases outside the gene matches. Germline V lookup: CDR1 SGHTA, CDR2 FQGNSA. The CDR3 is made up of 16 amino acids. The CDR3 DNA follows: TGTGCCAGCAGCATACTAGCGGGAGGGGCGGCCAATGAGCAGTTCTTC. Residues: CASSILAGGAANEQFF.

The chain is built from TRBV15 and TRBJ2-3; TRBD2 matches 10 bases. The CDR3 has 17 residues. Germline-derived CDR1 and CDR2 are LNHNV and YYDKDF (reference sequence). V shed 4 bases and J 1 base; nucleotides not matched to a gene: 8. The CDR3 nucleotides are TGTGCCACCAGCAAATTTCCCGGGACTAGCGGCACAGATACGCAGTATTTT. Translation gives CATSKFPGTSGTDTQYF.

The V gene is TRBV20-1, the J gene TRBJ2-3; D ambiguous. CDR3 length equals 13 residues. V lost 5 bases and J lost 4, with 13 bases in between. The V gene's germline CDR1 is DFQATT and CDR2 SNEGSKA (reference sequence). CDR3 region: CSADGSSPDTQYF. The CDR3 DNA sequence: TGCAGTGCTGACGGCTCGTCGCCAGATACGCAGTATTTT.

The chain joins TRBV27 to TRBJ1-5; 8 bases line up with TRBD1. CDR3 length equals 16 residues. Germline CDR1 reads MNHEY; CDR2 reads SMNVEV (reference sequence). The J segment lost 1 base and the V segment lost 6 bases, leaving 8 bases of the junction unmatched. The CDR3 spells CASSPLDRGSNQPQHF. CDR3 in DNA: TGTGCCAGCAGCCCACTAGACAGGGGAAGCAATCAGCCCCAGCATTTT.